Following are 32 T cell receptor beta chains from one sample sequenced in a study of human T cells and chemical hapten exposure. The sample's time point: pre-sensitization, week 0. The treatment here: therapeutic diphenylcyclopropenone sensitization with weekly scalp DPC. MiXCR was run by TCRdb on the RACE reads, yielding one entry per CDR3 protein. The sample includes under 45,000 distinct CDR3 sequences, about 10% of them seen just once. Sequenced here: whole blood, sampled in connection with sensitization to the hapten diphenylcyclopropenone (DPC). The receptors were sampled from a man between 25 and 39 years old with alopecia areata. Some clones in this sample may be carry-over from other donors' samples.

This clonotype was seen many times. This chain links TRBV4-1 with TRBJ1-2, with 8 bases aligning to TRBD1. The CDR3 has 18 residues. Per germline, CDR1 MGHRA and CDR2 YSYEKL. V shed 2 bases and J 8 bases; nucleotides not matched to a gene: 19. The CDR3 bases are TGCGCCAGCAGCCAACCCTCCGGGACAGGTCTAGATTCAGGCGGCTACACCTTC. It is translated as CASSQPSGTGLDSGGYTF.

Note on this clonotype: At one end the junction does not follow the germline gene, possibly because of a read error. The CDR3 sequence: CASSPLDSAFKGIF. CDR3 sequence (DNA): TGTGCCAGCTCACCCCTCGACAGTGCTTTTAAGGGGATCTTT. V usage is TRBV18 and J usage is TRBJ1-1; the D gene is possibly TRBD1 (5 bases). The CDR3 is 14 amino acids. The germline V gene encodes CDR1 KGHSH and CDR2 LQKENI.

This clonotype showed up just a few times. The chain joins TRBV21-1 to TRBJ1-5. TRBV21-1 represents a pseudogene. CDR3 length equals 8 residues. The CDR3 here is CAARPQHF. Here the CDR3 DNA reads TGTGCCGCTCGACCCCAGCATTTT.

This clonotype was detected a few times. CDR3 DNA sequence: TGTGCCAGCAGAGGGGCCTATTGGACCGGGGAGCTGTTTTTT. Translated: CASRGAYWTGELFF. The V and J genes are TRBV6-2 or TRBV6-3 and TRBJ2-2; D possibly corresponds to TRBD1 (5 bases). The V and J ends lost 6 bases and 5 bases respectively, with 13 bases between them. The germline V gene encodes CDR1 MNHEY and CDR2 SVGEGT. This CDR3 region has 14 residues.

On this clonotype: This could be a read error, since a much larger clone is one nucleotide away. V and J are TRBV5-1 and TRBJ2-3; the D gene is possibly TRBD2 (6 bases). CDR3 length: 13 residues. Germline loops: CDR1 SGHRS, CDR2 YFSETQ. The CDR3 protein is CVSSSWGADTQYF. In DNA, the CDR3 is TGCGTCAGCAGCTCCTGGGGGGCAGATACGCAGTATTTT. Full variable domain (remainder filled in from reference TRBV5-1 and TRBJ2-3): KAGVTQTPRYLIKTRGQQVTLSCSPISGHRSVSWYQQTPGQGLQFLFEYFSETQRNKGNFPGRFSGRQFSNSRSEMNVSTLELGDSALYLCVSSSWGADTQYFGPGTRLTVL.

The chain combines TRBV6-4 with TRBJ2-2, with D unclear. Trimming took 0 bases from V and 4 from J, leaving 3 bases between them. The CDR3 length is 13 residues. CDR1 is MRHNA, CDR2 SNTAGT, per germline. The CDR3 sequence is CASSDSGTGELFF. DNA for the CDR3: TGTGCCAGCAGTGACTCGGGCACCGGGGAGCTGTTTTTT.

Only a few counts were recorded for this clonotype. The genes are TRBV27 and TRBJ2-3, with D unclear. This CDR3 has 20 amino acids. In germline, CDR1 is MNHEY, CDR2 SMNVEV (reference sequence). V lost 5 bases to trimming and J lost 2 bases, with 29 bases between them. The CDR3 DNA reads as TGTGCCAGCAGTCCAAGAACCATCCTGGGTAAAACCCGAGACACAGATACGCAGTATTTT. This encodes CASSPRTILGKTRDTDTQYF.

This clonotype was observed at least ten times. The chain's CDR3 is CASSQAQVGPGNNQPQHF. Written as DNA, the CDR3 is TGTGCCAGCAGCCAAGCCCAGGTCGGGCCCGGAAACAATCAGCCCCAGCATTTT. The V gene is TRBV4-2, the J gene TRBJ1-5; no definite D call. V gave up 1 base and J gave up 3 bases, with 19 bases separating them. Germline loops: CDR1 LGHNA, CDR2 YNFKEQ. CDR3 length: 18 residues.

This chain uses TRBV20-1 with TRBJ1-2, with TRBD1 identical over 7 bases. CDR1 is DFQATT and CDR2 is SNEGSKA in the germline V gene (reference sequence). Trimming removed 5 bases from V and 5 bases from J; junction bases left unmatched: 8. The CDR3 runs to 13 residues. This CDR3 reads CSASDRTTYGYTF. In DNA, the CDR3 is TGCAGTGCTTCGGACAGGACGACTTATGGCTACACCTTC.

To note about this clonotype: One end of the junction is discordant with germline, which a read error may explain. The rearrangement joins TRBV20-1 to TRBJ1-1, with D perhaps matching TRBD1 (5 bases). This CDR3 is 13 amino acids long. The V gene's germline CDR1 is DFQATT and CDR2 SNEGSKA (reference sequence). CDR3 sequence reads: CCASWGGNTEAFF. CDR3 in DNA: TGCTGTGCTAGCTGGGGGGGGAACACTGAAGCTTTCTTT.

The chain is built from TRBV20-1 and TRBJ2-3; 8 positions agree with TRBD1. The J segment lost 5 bases and the V segment lost 5 bases, leaving 9 bases of the junction unmatched. The CDR3 consists of 14 residues. The germline V gene encodes CDR1 DFQATT and CDR2 SNEGSKA (reference sequence). The DNA for the CDR3 is TGCAGTGCTTCCGGGACAGGAGTGATAGATACGCAGTATTTT. Its protein product is CSASGTGVIDTQYF.

This clonotype occurred many times. This chain joins TRBV5-1 and TRBJ2-5; 7 bases agree with TRBD2. The junction had 9 bases not matched to a gene; V was cut back by 5 bases and J by 5 bases. The CDR3 has 14 amino acids. Germline lookup yields CDR1 SGHRS and CDR2 YFSETQ. The CDR3 region has the DNA TGCGCCAGCAGTTGGAACGGCGGGGGTGAGACCCAGTACTTC. It codes for CASSWNGGGETQYF.

V gene TRBV12-3 or TRBV12-4 combines with J gene TRBJ2-1; the D gene is possibly TRBD2 (6 bases). V lost 6 bases, J lost 8 bases, and 14 bases lay in between. The CDR3 totals 13 residues. The chain's CDR3 is CASRWWRDHEQFF. In DNA, the CDR3 is TGTGCCAGCAGGTGGTGGAGGGACCATGAGCAGTTCTTC.

This clonotype was picked up many times. The chain employs TRBV18 and TRBJ2-1; 11 positions match TRBD2. Trimming removed 3 bases from V and 8 bases from J; junction bases left unmatched: 12. From germline, CDR1 is KGHSH and CDR2 LQKENI. The CDR3 is 17 residues long. The CDR3 coding sequence is TGTGCCAGCTCACCGCCGAGTACTAGCGGGGGTATGGATGAGCAGTTCTTC. Its protein is CASSPPSTSGGMDEQFF.

This CDR3 is CASSPILGSYNEQFF. Written as DNA, the CDR3 is TGTGCCAGCTCACCAATCCTAGGATCCTACAATGAGCAGTTCTTC. This chain links TRBV18 with TRBJ2-1; D is unresolved. Per the germline V gene, CDR1 is KGHSH and CDR2 is LQKENI. Trimming removed 2 bases from V and 1 base from J, with 9 bases in between. This CDR3 has 15 residues.

This clonotype was seen more than once but under ten times. V usage is TRBV20-1 and J usage is TRBJ2-1; TRBD2 agrees at 10 bases. Trimming took 6 bases from V and 4 from J; bases not matched to a gene: 9. Germline CDR1 is DFQATT and CDR2 is SNEGSKA (reference sequence). This CDR3 contains 15 residues. The DNA for the CDR3 is TGCAGTGCGAGACCTCTAGCGGGAGTATACAATGAGCAGTTCTTC. It translates to CSARPLAGVYNEQFF.

The chain combines TRBV7-9 with TRBJ1-3; D gene unclear. CDR1 SEHNR and CDR2 FQNEAQ come from the germline V gene (reference sequence). The CDR3 covers 14 residues. Trimming stripped 2 bases from V and 0 bases from J, with 5 bases between. CDR3: CASSLSPSGNTIYF. DNA of the CDR3: TGTGCCAGCAGCTTATCCCCCTCTGGAAACACCATATATTTT.

This clonotype showed up many times. This rearrangement joins TRBV4-2 to TRBJ2-3; TRBD1 matches at 8 bases. Germline loops: CDR1 LGHNA, CDR2 YNFKEQ. After removal of 3 bases from V and 5 bases from J, the junction contained 4 bases not matched to a gene. This CDR3 contains 14 residues. CDR3 DNA: TGTGCCAGCAGCCAGGACAGGGTAGAAGATACGCAGTATTTT. This translates into CASSQDRVEDTQYF.

This clonotype was counted ten times or more. V is TRBV7-3 and J is TRBJ1-6; D perhaps matches TRBD1 (6 bases). The ends were cut back, 1 base at V and 8 bases at J, with 15 bases in the middle. The CDR3 is made up of 16 amino acids. Germline CDR1 and CDR2: SGHTA and FQGTGA. CDR3 DNA: TGTGCCAGCAGCTTAAGATTGTCAGGGGCGGATTCACCCCTCCACTTT. Protein: CASSLRLSGADSPLHF.

The chain recombines TRBV6-1 with TRBJ1-5, with D possibly TRBD1 on 6 matching bases. The CDR3 consists of 17 residues. With 1 base removed from V and 0 bases from J, the gap between germline ends came to 13 bases. The germline V gene encodes CDR1 MNHNS and CDR2 SASEGT. CDR3 sequence (DNA): TGTGCCAGCAGTGAAGTTCGGGACATAATTAGCAATCAGCCCCAGCATTTT. Its protein product is CASSEVRDIISNQPQHF.

This rearrangement joins TRBV18 to TRBJ2-3, with unresolved D. The germline V and J ends were trimmed by 0 bases and 0 bases, with 7 bases remaining between them. Germline V gives CDR1 KGHSH, CDR2 LQKENI. The length of the CDR3 is 15 residues. CDR3 DNA: TGTGCCAGCTCACCACCGGGTTCTAGCACAGATACGCAGTATTTT. Its protein is CASSPPGSSTDTQYF.

On this clonotype itself: It may be a read error: a sequence one base away is much more abundant. This CDR3 is missing its conserved last phenylalanine or tryptophan, likely due to a read error. CDR3 in DNA: TGTGCCAGCAAACCCCCGAGTGAGACCCAGTACTCC. Translated, it gives CASKPPSETQYS. The chain combines TRBV3-1 with TRBJ2-5; the D is unclear. CDR3 length: 12 amino acids. V lost 7 bases and J 5 bases, leaving 11 bases between the germline ends. Germline V lookup: CDR1 LGHDT, CDR2 YNNKEL (reference sequence).

In its sample, this clonotype was seen a few times. The chain uses TRBV23-1 and TRBJ2-3, with D unresolved. TRBV23-1 falls under the ORF class, with uncertain function. Trimming left V 0 bases short and J 3 bases short, with 19 bases between. The CDR3 is made up of 18 amino acids. The CDR3 loop is CASSQSGRAPPWTDTQYF. The CDR3 DNA reads as TGCGCCAGCAGTCAATCGGGCCGGGCTCCCCCGTGGACAGATACGCAGTATTTT.

This clonotype has just a few counts. This chain connects TRBV7-2 to TRBJ2-4; 9 nucleotides agree with TRBD2. After removal of 1 base from V and 0 bases from J, the junction contained 16 bases not matched to a gene. Germline lookup yields CDR1 SGHTA and CDR2 FQGNSA. The CDR3 runs 21 residues. The CDR3 coding sequence is TGTGCCAGCAGCTTAGTTTCCGTAGCGGGAGATGTGGGGGTAGCCAAAAACATTCAGTACTTC. Translating it yields CASSLVSVAGDVGVAKNIQYF.

At least ten counts were recorded for this clonotype. The chain employs TRBV3-1 and TRBJ1-5, with D possibly being TRBD1 (6 bases). Trimming cost V 4 bases and J 5 bases, with 9 bases left between them. This CDR3 spans 13 amino acids. Germline V lookup: CDR1 LGHDT, CDR2 YNNKEL (reference sequence). CDR3 DNA sequence: TGTGCCAGCAGCCTACAGGGTTATCAGCCCCAGCATTTT. It specifies CASSLQGYQPQHF.

This clonotype has just a few counts. The rearrangement links TRBV29-1 to TRBJ2-3; no definite D call. Per germline, CDR1 SQVTM and CDR2 ANQGSEA. The CDR3 is 12 residues long. CDR3 region: CNAGVSTDTQYF. CDR3 coding DNA: TGCAACGCTGGAGTTAGCACAGATACGCAGTATTTT.

This chain joins TRBV21-1 and TRBJ2-3; the table's D call, TRBD2, was not checked against the DNA. TRBV21-1 is marked as a pseudogene. CDR3 length: 17 amino acids. The CDR3 DNA sequence: TGTGCCAGCAGCTCGAGACTAGCGGAGCTAAGCACAGATACGCAGTATTTT. It yields the protein CASSSRLAELSTDTQYF.

This chain connects TRBV9 to TRBJ2-4; tentative D call: TRBD2 (6 bases). The germline V gene has CDR1 SGDLS and CDR2 YYNGEE. The CDR3 length is 17 residues. The V end was cut by 0 bases, the J end by 0 bases, with 13 bases between. The CDR3 DNA reads as TGTGCCAGCAGCGTAGGGACTACCTCTTTAGCCAAAAACATTCAGTACTTC. It encodes CASSVGTTSLAKNIQYF. Using reference TRBV9 and TRBJ2-4 for the parts outside the CDR3, the full variable domain is DSGVTQTPKHLITATGQRVTLRCSPRSGDLSVYWYQQSLDQGLQFLIQYYNGEERAKGNILERFSAQQFPDLHSELNLSSLELGDSALYFCASSVGTTSLAKNIQYFGAGTRLSVL.

The table lists this clonotype with many counts. This rearrangement joins TRBV5-1 to TRBJ2-3, with D unresolved. Germline CDR1 is SGHRS and CDR2 is YFSETQ. There are 13 residues in the CDR3. Trimming took off 4 bases at V and 0 bases at J, with 6 bases between the two ends. This chain's CDR3 is CASSPQSTDTQYF. Here the CDR3 DNA reads TGCGCCAGCAGCCCCCAAAGCACAGATACGCAGTATTTT.

This clonotype appeared many times. The chain links TRBV5-8 to TRBJ2-7, with TRBD1 as a possible D gene (6 bases). CDR1 is SGHTS, CDR2 YDEGEE, per germline. The CDR3 is 15 amino acids. V lost 0 bases, J lost 3 bases, and 13 bases lay in between. For the CDR3, the DNA is TGTGCCAGCAGCTTGGCTTCTTCAGGGGTCTACGAGCAGTACTTC. Protein: CASSLASSGVYEQYF.

The sample holds many counts of this clonotype. This chain links TRBV6-6 with TRBJ2-7; 9 positions match TRBD2. CDR1 is MNHNY, CDR2 SVGAGI, per germline (reference sequence). Trimming cost V 2 bases and J 2 bases; bases outside gene matches: 1. CDR3 size: 14 residues. CDR3 protein: CASSYLAGPYEQYV. CDR3 nucleotides: TGTGCCAGCAGTTACCTAGCGGGGCCCTACGAGCAGTACGTC.

This clonotype was detected ten times or more. V usage is TRBV4-1 and J usage is TRBJ1-1; D uncertain. With 7 bases removed from V and 2 bases from J, the gap between germline ends came to 14 bases. The V gene's germline CDR1 is MGHRA and CDR2 YSYEKL. The CDR3 is made up of 14 amino acids. The CDR3 nucleotides are TGCGCCAGCACTTTACACAACTTCAACACTGAAGCTTTCTTT. It codes for CASTLHNFNTEAFF.